These 10 T cell receptor beta chains were all obtained from the same sample, sequenced in a study of beta chain features in type 1 diabetes. Reverse transcribing all isolated RNA meant expressed TCRB transcripts were sequenced. The repertoire was sequenced with immunoSEQ multiplex PCR; TCRdb's copy has only in-frame clones and lacks some. Of about 410,000 clones in the sample, around 14% are singletons; the top ten hold roughly 0.038%. The specimen was naive CD4+ T cells from blood. These receptors were taken from a man aged 30-40 years in good health.

A few counts support this clone. This specimen includes other DNA sequences encoding the same CDR3. V usage is TRBV7-2 and J usage is TRBJ2-7, with D perhaps assigned TRBD1 or TRBD2 (6 bases each). This CDR3 region has 12 residues. Germline V gene lookup returns CDR1 SGHTA and CDR2 FQGNSA. Trimming removed 5 bases from V and 4 bases from J, with 9 bases in between. Written as DNA, the CDR3 is TGTGCCAGCAGCCCGGGGGCTTACGAGCAGTACTTC. Amino acid sequence: CASSPGAYEQYF. The full variable domain, in which reference TRBV7-2 and TRBJ2-7 provide the parts outside the CDR3, is GAGVSQSPSNKVTEKGKDVELRCDPISGHTALYWYRQSLGQGLEFLIYFQGNSAPDKSGLPSDRFSAERTGGSVSTLTIQRTQQEDSAVYLCASSPGAYEQYFGPGTRLTVT.

The V call is TRBV4-2, the J call TRBJ2-5; D gene unclear. The CDR3 runs 14 residues. V dropped 3 bases and J dropped 1 base, with 9 bases sitting between them. Germline CDR1 is LGHNA and CDR2 is YNFKEQ. The CDR3 region is CASSHGFSQETQYF. CDR3 DNA: TGTGCCAGCAGCCATGGCTTTAGCCAAGAGACCCAGTACTTC.

This clone was observed at least ten times. This chain uses TRBV21-1 with TRBJ1-5. TRBV21-1 is designated a pseudogene. The CDR3 covers 9 residues. The CDR3 is CASSKAQHF. For the CDR3, the DNA is TGTGCCAGCAGCAAAGCTCAGCATTTT.

This clone turned up a few times. The rearrangement links TRBV7-9 to TRBJ2-1; TRBD1 is a possible D gene (5 bases). In germline, CDR1 is SEHNR, CDR2 FQNEAQ (reference sequence). V was clipped by 5 bases and J by 6 bases, with 11 bases between them. The CDR3 loop spans 13 amino acids. The DNA for the CDR3 is TGTGCCAGCAGCAGAGGACATAGCAATGAGCAGTTCTTC. Residues: CASSRGHSNEQFF.

The chain uses TRBV9 and TRBJ2-1; 8 nucleotides line up with TRBD2. CDR1 and CDR2 from the germline V gene are SGDLS and YYNGEE. This CDR3 has 16 residues. Trimming cost V 2 bases and J 7 bases; bases outside gene matches: 11. DNA for the CDR3: TGTGCCAGCAGCGTGATAGCGGGATATGGTCGGAATGAGCAGTTCTTC. Its translation is CASSVIAGYGRNEQFF.

Concerning this clone itself: Different DNA sequences within this sample yield the same CDR3. The chain couples TRBV4-1 to TRBJ2-2; no definite D call. The CDR3 sequence is 13 residues long. Germline assignment: CDR1 MGHRA and CDR2 YSYEKL. The V and J ends lost 2 bases and 1 base respectively, with 2 bases between them. CDR3 protein: CASSQRNTGELFF. Here the CDR3 DNA reads TGCGCCAGCAGCCAAAGGAACACCGGGGAGCTGTTTTTT.

V usage is TRBV18 and J usage is TRBJ2-7; D uncertain. This CDR3 spans 12 amino acids. V lost 3 bases to trimming and J lost 3 bases, with 6 bases between them. Germline CDR1 KGHSH, CDR2 LQKENI. As DNA, the CDR3 is TGTGCCAGCTCACCGGACCGCTACGAGCAGTACTTC. Translating it yields CASSPDRYEQYF.

This chain links TRBV30 with TRBJ1-1; D is uncertain. The germline V and J ends were trimmed by 5 bases and 0 bases, with 10 bases remaining between them. Germline-derived CDR1 and CDR2 are GTSNPN and SVGIG (reference sequence). The length of the CDR3 is 13 residues. The CDR3 region has the DNA TGTGCCTGGGCAGACAACATGAACACTGAAGCTTTCTTT. This gives the protein CAWADNMNTEAFF.

This chain joins TRBV4-2 and TRBJ2-3, with TRBD2 identical over 8 bases. V trimming: 0 bases; J trimming: 1 base; junction bases outside the gene matches: 9. Germline values: CDR1 LGHNA, CDR2 YNFKEQ. This CDR3 has 18 amino acids. Here the CDR3 DNA reads TGTGCCAGCAGCCAAGAATTCCTAGCGGGTCCCTGCACAGATACGCAGTATTTT. This gives the protein CASSQEFLAGPCTDTQYF.

This clone was seen a few times. The rearrangement uses TRBV7-9 and TRBJ2-7; 9 bases line up with TRBD1. CDR3 length equals 14 residues. Trimming removed 4 bases from V and 3 bases from J; junction bases left unmatched: 4. CDR1 is SEHNR, CDR2 FQNEAQ, per germline (reference sequence). The CDR3 region is CASSSGTGIYEQYF. The DNA for the CDR3 is TGTGCCAGCAGCTCCGGGACAGGGATCTACGAGCAGTACTTC.